This TCR beta chain was recovered during a study of blood T cell repertoires in COVID-19. Across the whole study: Samples of COVID-19 (acute and convalescent) were obtained from the United States, Italy and Spain. T cells, B-cell-depleted T cells, or PBMCs supplied cDNA or gDNA.

The J segment lost 13 bases and the V segment lost 6 bases, leaving 8 bases of the junction unmatched. The CDR3 length is 12 residues. From germline, CDR1 is MNHEY and CDR2 SVGAGI. The repertoire was sequenced with immunoSEQ multiplex PCR; TCRdb's copy has only in-frame clones and lacks some. The sample yields 100,000 to 150,000 clones, approximately 80% seen once. The V gene is TRBV6-5, the J gene TRBJ1-2, with 10 bases identical to TRBD1. The clonotype was recovered from a man aged 70-80 years with acute or convalescent COVID-19. Material: peripheral blood. The CDR3 nucleotides read TGTGCCAGCAGGAGACAGGGGGCGAAACGCACCTTC. It is translated as CASRRQGAKRTF.